A single sample is the source of the 13 T cell receptor beta chains below, sequenced in a study of OX40 agonist ivuxolimab in advanced cancers. The repertoire was sequenced with immunoSEQ multiplex PCR; TCRdb's copy has only in-frame clones and lacks some. The data show 45,000 to 60,000 clones, roughly 84% seen once. This material consisted of CD4+ or CD8+ T cells sorted from blood, taken in a trial of the OX40 agonist ivuxolimab. The source is an adult with an advanced solid tumor such as melanoma, head and neck, liver or kidney cancer.

CDR3 residues: CASSDSGQNTGELFF. CDR3 bases: TGTGCCAGCAGTGACTCGGGGCAGAACACCGGGGAGCTGTTTTTT. V and J are TRBV6-4 and TRBJ2-2; possibly TRBD1 for D (5 bases). Germline V gives CDR1 MRHNA, CDR2 SNTAGT. With 0 bases removed from V and 1 base from J, the gap between germline ends came to 6 bases. This CDR3 contains 15 residues.

The V and J genes are TRBV6-1 and TRBJ2-3, with TRBD2 matching 10 bases. J lost 1 base, V lost 1 base, and 2 bases had no gene match. The CDR3 covers 16 residues. The germline V gene has CDR1 MNHNS and CDR2 SASEGT. CDR3 protein: CASSEERGGRTDTQYF. CDR3 coding DNA: TGTGCCAGCAGTGAAGAGCGGGGGGGCCGCACAGATACGCAGTATTTT.

V usage is TRBV5-6 and J usage is TRBJ2-1, with TRBD2 matching 8 bases. This CDR3 region has 14 residues. V lost 2 bases and J lost 7; bases outside the gene matches: 5. The germline V gene has CDR1 SGHDT and CDR2 YYEEEE. CDR3 sequence reads: CASSLLAERNEQFF. The DNA of the CDR3 is TGTGCCAGCAGCTTACTAGCGGAGAGGAATGAGCAGTTCTTC. The whole variable domain, filled in from reference TRBV5-6 and TRBJ2-1, reads DAGVTQSPTHLIKTRGQQVTLRCSPKSGHDTVSWYQQALGQGPQFIFQYYEEEERQRGNFPDRFSGHQFPNYSSELNVNALLLGDSALYLCASSLLAERNEQFFGPGTRLTVL.

This clone occurred a few times. V and J are TRBV9 and TRBJ2-6; D not resolved. Germline V gene lookup returns CDR1 SGDLS and CDR2 YYNGEE. V was pared by 0 bases and J by 3 bases, with 7 bases between. CDR3 length: 15 amino acids. CDR3 coding DNA: TGTGCCAGCAGCGTAGGGGGTTTTGGGGCCAACGTCCTGACTTTC. Its protein is CASSVGGFGANVLTF.

This clone occurred once. V usage is TRBV7-6 and J usage is TRBJ2-5; no firm D call. Trimming took off 0 bases at V and 5 bases at J, with 7 bases between the two ends. Per germline, CDR1 SGHVS and CDR2 FNYEAQ. The length of the CDR3 is 13 residues. The CDR3 here is CASSLAEMETQYF. The CDR3 DNA sequence: TGTGCCAGCAGCTTAGCGGAGATGGAGACCCAGTACTTC.

The rearrangement joins TRBV4-2 to TRBJ2-1; no definite D call. Germline V lookup: CDR1 LGHNA, CDR2 YNFKEQ. The CDR3 is 13 amino acids. Trimming shortened V by 6 bases and J by 6 bases, and 12 bases separated the two germline ends. CDR3 in amino acids: CASRPGRTNEQFF. The CDR3 bases are TGTGCCAGCAGACCAGGACGTACCAATGAGCAGTTCTTC.

This rearrangement joins TRBV10-3 to TRBJ2-5; TRBD1 is a possible D gene (6 bases). This CDR3 comprises 14 residues. Germline loops: CDR1 ENHRY, CDR2 SYGVKD. V lost 2 bases and J 5 bases, leaving 12 bases between the germline ends. DNA for the CDR3: TGTGCCATCAGTGAGCCAACAGGGCCGGAGACCCAGTACTTC. It is translated as CAISEPTGPETQYF.

V usage is TRBV25-1 and J usage is TRBJ2-4; D is perhaps TRBD2 (5 bases). The germline V gene has CDR1 MGHDK and CDR2 SYGVNS. V was clipped by 1 base and J by 7 bases, with 11 bases between them. The CDR3 has 14 residues. CDR3 nucleotides: TGTGCCAGCAGTGAATCCCCTGGAGGCAACATTCAGTACTTC. The encoded protein is CASSESPGGNIQYF.

The chain has TRBV4-1 and TRBJ1-2; the D gene is possibly TRBD1 (6 bases). The CDR3 is 14 amino acids. CDR1 and CDR2 from the germline V gene are MGHRA and YSYEKL. V was trimmed by 4 bases and J by 7 bases, leaving 16 bases between them. DNA for the CDR3: TGCGCCAGCAGCCCTGGACAGTTAACGACTGGCTACACCTTC. The encoded protein is CASSPGQLTTGYTF.

The chain couples TRBV9 to TRBJ1-1; 8 nucleotides match TRBD1. Trimming removed 2 bases from V and 7 bases from J; junction bases left unmatched: 4. Germline CDR1 and CDR2: SGDLS and YYNGEE. The CDR3 loop spans 13 amino acids. The CDR3 spells CASSVSGGLEAFF. The CDR3 DNA follows: TGTGCCAGCAGCGTTTCAGGGGGCCTTGAAGCTTTCTTT. Combining the CDR3 with reference TRBV9 and TRBJ1-1 gives the whole variable domain DSGVTQTPKHLITATGQRVTLRCSPRSGDLSVYWYQQSLDQGLQFLIQYYNGEERAKGNILERFSAQQFPDLHSELNLSSLELGDSALYFCASSVSGGLEAFFGQGTRLTVV.

This clone was found once. For the CDR3, the DNA is TGCGCCAGCAGCCAAGAAACCCCCTACGAGCAGTACTTC. It translates to CASSQETPYEQYF. The V gene is TRBV4-1, the J gene TRBJ2-7; no definite D call. CDR1 and CDR2 from the germline V gene are MGHRA and YSYEKL. This CDR3 has 13 residues. Trimming removed 0 bases from V and 2 bases from J, with 5 bases in between.

This chain links TRBV6-5 with TRBJ1-6; a weak D match, TRBD1 (6 bases). The length of the CDR3 is 13 residues. Germline V gene lookup returns CDR1 MNHEY and CDR2 SVGAGI. V was cut by 2 bases and J by 13 bases, with 12 bases left in between. The CDR3 DNA follows: TGTGCCAGCAGTTACAGGGGGGGAGAGCCCCTCCACTTT. Protein sequence: CASSYRGGEPLHF.

The rearrangement uses TRBV7-2 and TRBJ2-2; 8 bases map to TRBD1. V was pared by 4 bases and J by 6 bases, with 7 bases of the junction left unmatched. Germline CDR1 is SGHTA and CDR2 is FQGNSA. This CDR3 region has 15 residues. CDR3 bases: TGTGCCAGCAGCTCCTCAGGGGGCACCCCCGGGGAGCTGTTTTTT. Its protein product is CASSSSGGTPGELFF.